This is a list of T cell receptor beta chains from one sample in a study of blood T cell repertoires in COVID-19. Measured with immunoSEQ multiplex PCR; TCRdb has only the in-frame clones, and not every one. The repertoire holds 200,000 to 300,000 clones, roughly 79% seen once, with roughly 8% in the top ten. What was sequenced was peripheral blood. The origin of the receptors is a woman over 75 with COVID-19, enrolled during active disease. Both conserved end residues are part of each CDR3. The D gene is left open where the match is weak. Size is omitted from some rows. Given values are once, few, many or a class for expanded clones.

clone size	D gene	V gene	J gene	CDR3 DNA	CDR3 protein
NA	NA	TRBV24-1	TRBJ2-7	TGTGCCACCAGTGATTTTGGCAACGAGCAGTACTTC	CATSDFGNEQYF
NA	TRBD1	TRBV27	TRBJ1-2	TGTGCCAGCAGCCCCGGGACAGGGAAGTATGGCTACACCTTC	CASSPGTGKYGYTF
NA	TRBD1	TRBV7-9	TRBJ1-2	TGTGCCAGCAGCTTAAACAGGGGGGCCCTAGGCGGCTACACCTTC	CASSLNRGALGGYTF
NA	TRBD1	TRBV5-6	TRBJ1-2	TGTGCCAGCAGCTTCGGAACAGGGGGTTGGGGCTACACCTTC	CASSFGTGGWGYTF
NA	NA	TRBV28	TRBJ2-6	TGTGCCAGCAGGACAGTTAACTCTGGGGCCAACGTCCTGACTTTC	CASRTVNSGANVLTF
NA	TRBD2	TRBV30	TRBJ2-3	TGTGCCTGGAGTGGATGGACTAGCGGGAAGATTAGCACAGATACGCAGTATTTT	CAWSGWTSGKISTDTQYF
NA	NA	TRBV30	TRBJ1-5	TGTGCCTGGAGTCTCGCCTGGGGGGGGCGTACGGGCAATCAGCCCCAGCATTTT	CAWSLAWGGRTGNQPQHF
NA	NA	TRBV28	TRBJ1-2	TGTGCCAGCAGTTTAGACAGGATCTATGGCTACACCTTC	CASSLDRIYGYTF
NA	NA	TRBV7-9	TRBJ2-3	TGTGCCAGCAGCTTATGGCTAGCAACTCCGGATACGCAGTATTTT	CASSLWLATPDTQYF
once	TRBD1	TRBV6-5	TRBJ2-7	TGTGCCAGCAGTCCGGGACAGTATGCCGAGCAGTACTTC	CASSPGQYAEQYF
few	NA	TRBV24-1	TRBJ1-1	TGTGCCACCAGTGATTCAGGGGTGGGCACTGAAGCTTTCTTT	CATSDSGVGTEAFF
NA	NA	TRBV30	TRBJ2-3	TGTGCCTCCACGAACAGGGCCCTCACAGATACGCAGTATTTT	CASTNRALTDTQYF
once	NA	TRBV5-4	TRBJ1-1	TGTGCCAGCAGCCCTCAGGGTTTGAACACTGAAGCTTTCTTT	CASSPQGLNTEAFF
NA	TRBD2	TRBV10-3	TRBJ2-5	TGTGCCATCAGCGCCGGGACTAGGGAGACCCAGTACTTC	CAISAGTRETQYF
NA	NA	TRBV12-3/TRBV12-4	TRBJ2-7	TGTGCCAGCACCCGAGGGGGTGGCGAGCAGTACTTC	CASTRGGGEQYF
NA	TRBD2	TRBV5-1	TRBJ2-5	TGCGCCAGCAGCTTAGGCGGGGGGTTGGCCCTCGTGGAGACCCAGTACTTC	CASSLGGGLALVETQYF
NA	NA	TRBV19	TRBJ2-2	TGTGCCAGTATATCAGACATCACCGGGGAGCTGTTTTTT	CASISDITGELFF
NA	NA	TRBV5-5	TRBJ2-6	TGTGCCAGCAGCTTATACTATTTTCCTACTGGGGCCAACGTCCTGACTTTC	CASSLYYFPTGANVLTF
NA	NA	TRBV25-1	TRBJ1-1	TGTGCCAGCAGTGAATCACAGGGACGAACTGAAGCTTTCTTT	CASSESQGRTEAFF
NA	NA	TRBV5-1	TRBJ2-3	TGCGCCAGCAGCCCTAGGCCCAACACAGATACGCAGTATTTT	CASSPRPNTDTQYF
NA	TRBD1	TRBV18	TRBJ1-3	TGTGCCAGCTCACCACGACAGGGTGTGGGGTCTGGAAACACCATATATTTT	CASSPRQGVGSGNTIYF
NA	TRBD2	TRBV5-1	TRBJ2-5	TGCGCCAGCACCCGAGCGGGGGGGCCGGAGGAGACCCAGTACTTC	CASTRAGGPEETQYF
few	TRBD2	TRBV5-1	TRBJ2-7	TGCGCCAGCAGCTTGGAACCTACTTCGACTAGCGGGAGGGCCTACGAGCAGTACTTC	CASSLEPTSTSGRAYEQYF
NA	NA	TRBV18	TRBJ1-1	TGTGCCAGCTCACCTTCTCGGGACATGACGGCTTTCTTT	CASSPSRDMTAFF
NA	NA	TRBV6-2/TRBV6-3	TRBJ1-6	TGTGCCAGCAGTTACGGCTTTCTCTTCAATTCACCCCTCCACTTT	CASSYGFLFNSPLHF
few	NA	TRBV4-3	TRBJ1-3	TGCGCCAGCAGCCAAGATTCGGGGGGCCCTACGCTTTCTGGAAACACCATATATTTT	CASSQDSGGPTLSGNTIYF
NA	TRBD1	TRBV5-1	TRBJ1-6	TGCGCCAGCAGCTTAGGGGGCGGTGGAAATTCACCCCTCCACTTT	CASSLGGGGNSPLHF
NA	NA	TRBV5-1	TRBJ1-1	TGCGCCAGCAGCTTGGCCAGTGGGCTTGTGAACACTGAAGCTTTCTTT	CASSLASGLVNTEAFF
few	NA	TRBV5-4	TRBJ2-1	TGTGCCAGCAGCCGTCTACAGGGTACGAATGAGCAGTTCTTC	CASSRLQGTNEQFF
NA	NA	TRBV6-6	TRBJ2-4	TGTGCCAGCAGTACAGTAGCCAAAAACATTCAGTACTTC	CASSTVAKNIQYF
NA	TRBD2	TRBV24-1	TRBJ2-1	TGTGCCTCCGGGACTAGCGGGAGCCCTGAGCAGTTCTTC	CASGTSGSPEQFF
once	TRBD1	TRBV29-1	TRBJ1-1	TGCAGCGTCCAAGGGGGCCAGGGGGACACTGAAGCTTTCTTT	CSVQGGQGDTEAFF
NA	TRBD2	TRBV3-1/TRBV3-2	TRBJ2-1	TGTGCCAGCAGCCAGGGACTAGCGGCACTAGGGGACAATGAGCAGTTCTTC	CASSQGLAALGDNEQFF
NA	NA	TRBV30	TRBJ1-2	TGTGCCTGGAGCGGCGGGATTTTATATGGCTACACCTTC	CAWSGGILYGYTF
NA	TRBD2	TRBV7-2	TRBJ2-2	TGTGCCAGCAGCTTACGCGGGAGGGCCGTCGGGGAGCTGTTTTTT	CASSLRGRAVGELFF
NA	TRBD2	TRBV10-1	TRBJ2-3	TGCGCCAGCAGTGAGTCGAGCGGGGGGGACACAGATACGCAGTATTTT	CASSESSGGDTDTQYF